The count of the clone carrying this T cell receptor (beta chain) is one. Its antigen is undetermined. This sample is part of a study of long-term antiretroviral therapy in people with HIV. Study results and limitations: CDR3 lengths in HIV samples spanned a narrower range than controls.

Per donor, a minimum of one pre-ART and a minimum of two post-ART PBMC samples were available. Germline-derived CDR1 and CDR2 are GTSNPN and SVGIG (reference sequence). Germline trimming cut 8 bases from V and 6 bases from J; bases unmatched to any gene: 5. The CDR3 is made up of 12 amino acids. Researchers ran immunoSEQ v3.0 at survey level. Sequencing was performed with immunoSEQ multiplex PCR; in TCRdb, only in-frame clones are kept and a portion is missing. The sample includes more than 15,000 clones, over 75% seen only once; the top ten take more than 7%. The clonotype was recovered from a man in his sixties with HIV. The rearrangement uses TRBV30 and TRBJ2-1, with TRBD1 matching 9 bases. The source material was unsorted PBMCs, sampled 0.3 years after starting antiretroviral therapy. The CDR3 protein is CANRQGGNEQFF. DNA of the CDR3: TGTGCCAACCGACAGGGGGGCAATGAGCAGTTCTTC.